The rows below give T cell receptor beta chains drawn from one sample of a study of blood T cell repertoires in COVID-19. Clones were read by immunoSEQ multiplex PCR, and TCRdb kept only the in-frame ones, dropping some. This sample carries under 450,000 clones, around 88% of them seen once, and the ten largest clones take 10% to 15%. Sequencing was done on a sample of peripheral blood. The source of these receptors is a woman aged 50 to 60 with COVID-19, enrolled during active disease. The CDR3 runs from the conserved cysteine through the conserved F or W. The order of the fields is V gene, clone size, D gene, CDR3 length, J gene, CDR3 DNA, CDR3 protein. A D gene is named only where the DNA matches it firmly. Some rows mark clone size as missing; the rest say once, few, many or name a class of expanded clone.

v_call: TRBV19
clone_size: -
d_call: TRBD1
cdr3_length: 12
j_call: TRBJ2-7
cdr3_nt: TGTGCCAGTAGCCAAGGGGGCAGGGAGCAGTACTTC
cdr3_aa: CASSQGGREQYF

v_call: TRBV5-1
clone_size: -
d_call: TRBD1
cdr3_length: 16
j_call: TRBJ1-2
cdr3_nt: TGCGCCAGCAGCTCCCTTAATAACAGGGGGAGACATGGCTACACCTTC
cdr3_aa: CASSSLNNRGRHGYTF

v_call: TRBV28
clone_size: -
d_call: -
cdr3_length: 15
j_call: TRBJ2-3
cdr3_nt: TGTGCCAGCACACTCCCCGGGGATCGGACAGATACGCAGTATTTT
cdr3_aa: CASTLPGDRTDTQYF

v_call: TRBV4-1
clone_size: -
d_call: -
cdr3_length: 16
j_call: TRBJ2-3
cdr3_nt: TGCGCCAGCAGCCAAGGAGCGGAGGTATCCACAGATACGCAGTATTTT
cdr3_aa: CASSQGAEVSTDTQYF

v_call: TRBV27
clone_size: -
d_call: -
cdr3_length: 14
j_call: TRBJ1-2
cdr3_nt: TGTGCCAGCAGTTTCCAGCAGGGATACTATGGCTACACCTTC
cdr3_aa: CASSFQQGYYGYTF

v_call: TRBV2
clone_size: -
d_call: -
cdr3_length: 13
j_call: TRBJ2-3
cdr3_nt: TGTGCCTCCCATAGTGATAGCACAGATACGCAGTATTTT
cdr3_aa: CASHSDSTDTQYF

v_call: TRBV12-3/TRBV12-4
clone_size: -
d_call: -
cdr3_length: 13
j_call: TRBJ1-5
cdr3_nt: TGTGCCAGCAGTTTATCGGGTTATCAGCCCCAGCATTTT
cdr3_aa: CASSLSGYQPQHF

v_call: TRBV7-9
clone_size: few
d_call: -
cdr3_length: 14
j_call: TRBJ2-1
cdr3_nt: TGTGCCAGCCGCAGACTTGACCGCAACGAAGAGCAGTTCTTC
cdr3_aa: CASRRLDRNEEQFF

v_call: TRBV24-1
clone_size: once
d_call: -
cdr3_length: 16
j_call: TRBJ2-7
cdr3_nt: TGTGCCACCAGTGCCCCTGCTCGGCAGGGGTTCTACGAGCAGTACTTC
cdr3_aa: CATSAPARQGFYEQYF

v_call: TRBV28
clone_size: -
d_call: -
cdr3_length: 16
j_call: TRBJ1-2
cdr3_nt: TGTGCCAGCAGTTCAGGCTCGGGACAATATCTCCACGGCTACACCTTC
cdr3_aa: CASSSGSGQYLHGYTF

v_call: TRBV2
clone_size: -
d_call: -
cdr3_length: 15
j_call: TRBJ1-2
cdr3_nt: TGTGCCAGTTCTACCGACACAGGGACAATACATGGCTACACCTTC
cdr3_aa: CASSTDTGTIHGYTF

v_call: TRBV25-1
clone_size: -
d_call: -
cdr3_length: 15
j_call: TRBJ2-5
cdr3_nt: TGTGCCAGCAGTGAATATAGGAACAGCCAAGAGACCCAGTACTTC
cdr3_aa: CASSEYRNSQETQYF

v_call: TRBV3-1/TRBV3-2
clone_size: -
d_call: -
cdr3_length: 16
j_call: TRBJ2-3
cdr3_nt: TGTGCCAGCAGCCAACTTAACCCGAGGGGCACAGATACGCAGTATTTT
cdr3_aa: CASSQLNPRGTDTQYF

v_call: TRBV7-9
clone_size: -
d_call: -
cdr3_length: 14
j_call: TRBJ1-1
cdr3_nt: TGTGCCAGCAGCTTACGGGGAGCGGGGACTGAAGCTTTCTTT
cdr3_aa: CASSLRGAGTEAFF

v_call: TRBV24-1
clone_size: -
d_call: -
cdr3_length: 15
j_call: TRBJ1-5
cdr3_nt: TGTGCCACCAGTGATCGGTGGGCCTCTAATCAGCCCCAGCATTTT
cdr3_aa: CATSDRWASNQPQHF

v_call: TRBV28
clone_size: -
d_call: -
cdr3_length: 13
j_call: TRBJ1-2
cdr3_nt: TGTGCCAGCAGTTTTGGGGGGGACTATGGCTACACCTTC
cdr3_aa: CASSFGGDYGYTF

v_call: TRBV27
clone_size: -
d_call: TRBD1
cdr3_length: 15
j_call: TRBJ1-4
cdr3_nt: TGTGCCAGCAGCTTTGACAGGGTTTCAAATGAAAAACTGTTTTTT
cdr3_aa: CASSFDRVSNEKLFF

v_call: TRBV27
clone_size: -
d_call: -
cdr3_length: 13
j_call: TRBJ1-2
cdr3_nt: TGTGCCAGCAGTATAACAGGGTACTATGGCTACACCTTC
cdr3_aa: CASSITGYYGYTF

v_call: TRBV16
clone_size: -
d_call: TRBD1
cdr3_length: 16
j_call: TRBJ2-4
cdr3_nt: TGTGCCAGCAGCCATCCTGACAGGGGAAGCGATCGCATTCAGTACTTC
cdr3_aa: CASSHPDRGSDRIQYF

v_call: TRBV2
clone_size: -
d_call: -
cdr3_length: 13
j_call: TRBJ2-7
cdr3_nt: TGTGCCAGCAGTGCGGTCTTAAGCTACGAGCAGTACTTC
cdr3_aa: CASSAVLSYEQYF

v_call: TRBV27
clone_size: -
d_call: -
cdr3_length: 14
j_call: TRBJ2-1
cdr3_nt: TGTGCCAGCCGTTCGGTGTACCGCTACAATGAGCAGTTCTTC
cdr3_aa: CASRSVYRYNEQFF

v_call: TRBV6-5
clone_size: -
d_call: TRBD1
cdr3_length: 14
j_call: TRBJ2-3
cdr3_nt: TGTGCCAGCAGTCTGGACAGGAGCACAGATACGCAGTATTTT
cdr3_aa: CASSLDRSTDTQYF

v_call: TRBV12-3/TRBV12-4
clone_size: -
d_call: -
cdr3_length: 13
j_call: TRBJ1-1
cdr3_nt: TGTGCCAGCAGTTTGTCCGGGAACACTGAAGCTTTCTTT
cdr3_aa: CASSLSGNTEAFF

v_call: TRBV6-5
clone_size: -
d_call: -
cdr3_length: 14
j_call: TRBJ1-1
cdr3_nt: TGTGCCAGCAACCACAGGAGTATGAACACTGAAGCTTTCTTT
cdr3_aa: CASNHRSMNTEAFF

v_call: TRBV4-2
clone_size: -
d_call: TRBD1
cdr3_length: 18
j_call: TRBJ2-5
cdr3_nt: TGTGCCAGCAGCCAAGGTCCGGCGCCGAGACAGGGCCAAGAGACCCAGTACTTC
cdr3_aa: CASSQGPAPRQGQETQYF

v_call: TRBV4-2
clone_size: -
d_call: -
cdr3_length: 17
j_call: TRBJ2-1
cdr3_nt: TGTGCCAGCAGCCAAGAACCCACAGCGGCAGCTTACAATGAGCAGTTCTTC
cdr3_aa: CASSQEPTAAAYNEQFF

v_call: TRBV21-1
clone_size: -
d_call: -
cdr3_length: 16
j_call: TRBJ1-2
cdr3_nt: TGTGCCAGCAGCAGCGCCGGGACAGGGGGGGACTATGGCTACACCTTC
cdr3_aa: CASSSAGTGGDYGYTF

v_call: TRBV5-4
clone_size: -
d_call: TRBD1
cdr3_length: 13
j_call: TRBJ1-1
cdr3_nt: TGTGCCAGCAGCGACAGGGGAGAGTCTGAAGCTTTCTTT
cdr3_aa: CASSDRGESEAFF

v_call: TRBV19
clone_size: -
d_call: -
cdr3_length: 14
j_call: TRBJ1-4
cdr3_nt: TGTGCCAGTACCCCCGACTTCGGTGAGGAAAAACTGTTTTTT
cdr3_aa: CASTPDFGEEKLFF

v_call: TRBV10-3
clone_size: -
d_call: TRBD2
cdr3_length: 16
j_call: TRBJ2-3
cdr3_nt: TGTGCCATCAGTGAAAGACTAGCAAGAAGCACAGATACGCAGTATTTT
cdr3_aa: CAISERLARSTDTQYF

v_call: TRBV5-1
clone_size: -
d_call: -
cdr3_length: 19
j_call: TRBJ2-1
cdr3_nt: TGCGCCAGCAGCTACTGGAACCCAAGGGGCCAGAGCTCCTACAATGAGCAGTTCTTC
cdr3_aa: CASSYWNPRGQSSYNEQFF

v_call: TRBV5-1
clone_size: -
d_call: TRBD1
cdr3_length: 14
j_call: TRBJ2-7
cdr3_nt: TGCGCCAGCAGCTGGGGGACAGGGGGTTTCGAGCAGTACTTC
cdr3_aa: CASSWGTGGFEQYF

v_call: TRBV30
clone_size: -
d_call: TRBD1
cdr3_length: 14
j_call: TRBJ1-4
cdr3_nt: TGTGCCTCAATACAGGGGCCAGGGGATGAAAAACTGTTTTTT
cdr3_aa: CASIQGPGDEKLFF

v_call: TRBV12-3/TRBV12-4
clone_size: -
d_call: -
cdr3_length: 11
j_call: TRBJ1-2
cdr3_nt: TGTGCCAGCAGTCCGTCGACAGCCTACACCTTC
cdr3_aa: CASSPSTAYTF

v_call: TRBV7-9
clone_size: -
d_call: TRBD1
cdr3_length: 14
j_call: TRBJ2-7
cdr3_nt: TGTGCCAGCAGCGACCGGACAGGGAAGAACGAGCAGTACTTC
cdr3_aa: CASSDRTGKNEQYF

v_call: TRBV10-3
clone_size: -
d_call: TRBD1
cdr3_length: 17
j_call: TRBJ1-5
cdr3_nt: TGTGCCATCGGTGCTGTCCCCGAGGGACAGGGGAGGAGGCCCCAGCATTTT
cdr3_aa: CAIGAVPEGQGRRPQHF

v_call: TRBV7-9
clone_size: -
d_call: TRBD1
cdr3_length: 17
j_call: TRBJ2-6
cdr3_nt: TGTGCCAGCAGCACAGACAGGGACAGCTCTGGGGCCAACGTCCTGACTTTC
cdr3_aa: CASSTDRDSSGANVLTF

v_call: TRBV5-8
clone_size: few
d_call: -
cdr3_length: 15
j_call: TRBJ1-2
cdr3_nt: TGTGCCAGCAGCTCGGGGGACGGAACTAACTATGGCTACACCTTC
cdr3_aa: CASSSGDGTNYGYTF

v_call: TRBV2
clone_size: once
d_call: -
cdr3_length: 14
j_call: TRBJ1-1
cdr3_nt: TGTGCCAGCAGTGGTGGGGCAGGGGATACTGAAGCTTTCTTT
cdr3_aa: CASSGGAGDTEAFF

v_call: TRBV25-1
clone_size: few
d_call: -
cdr3_length: 16
j_call: TRBJ2-7
cdr3_nt: TGTGCCAGCAGTGCGCCGCTGGGGGGACCCTCCTACGAGCAGTACTTC
cdr3_aa: CASSAPLGGPSYEQYF

v_call: TRBV28
clone_size: -
d_call: -
cdr3_length: 16
j_call: TRBJ2-3
cdr3_nt: TGTGCCAGCAGTTTTCCCTTGGGGCTAAGCACAGATACGCAGTATTTT
cdr3_aa: CASSFPLGLSTDTQYF

v_call: TRBV6-1
clone_size: -
d_call: -
cdr3_length: 11
j_call: TRBJ2-5
cdr3_nt: TGTGCCAGCAGTGAAGCCAAGACCCAGTACTTC
cdr3_aa: CASSEAKTQYF

v_call: TRBV3-1/TRBV3-2
clone_size: -
d_call: TRBD1
cdr3_length: 17
j_call: TRBJ1-6
cdr3_nt: TGTGCCAGCAGCCAAGCCGGGACAGCCATTTATAATTCACCCCTCCACTTT
cdr3_aa: CASSQAGTAIYNSPLHF

v_call: TRBV11-2
clone_size: -
d_call: TRBD1
cdr3_length: 15
j_call: TRBJ2-7
cdr3_nt: TGTGCCAGCAGCCGAACCGGGACAGGGTTTTACGAGCAGTACTTC
cdr3_aa: CASSRTGTGFYEQYF

v_call: TRBV19
clone_size: -
d_call: TRBD1
cdr3_length: 16
j_call: TRBJ2-1
cdr3_nt: TGTGCCAGTCAGACCTCCCAGGGGGCGACCTGGCATGAGCAGTTCTTC
cdr3_aa: CASQTSQGATWHEQFF

v_call: TRBV6-1
clone_size: -
d_call: -
cdr3_length: 14
j_call: TRBJ2-5
cdr3_nt: TGTGCCAGCAGTGAAACAGGGAGCTGGCAGACCCAGTACTTC
cdr3_aa: CASSETGSWQTQYF

v_call: TRBV7-3
clone_size: -
d_call: TRBD1
cdr3_length: 14
j_call: TRBJ2-2
cdr3_nt: TGTGCCAGCAGCGACAGGGGCGGCACCGGGGAGCTGTTTTTT
cdr3_aa: CASSDRGGTGELFF

v_call: TRBV7-8
clone_size: -
d_call: TRBD1
cdr3_length: 12
j_call: TRBJ1-1
cdr3_nt: TGTGCCAGCAGCGGACAGGGGACTGAAGCTTTCTTT
cdr3_aa: CASSGQGTEAFF

v_call: TRBV2
clone_size: -
d_call: TRBD2
cdr3_length: 13
j_call: TRBJ2-7
cdr3_nt: TGTGCCAGCAGAGTCAACTGGGGAGGGGAGCAGTACTTC
cdr3_aa: CASRVNWGGEQYF

v_call: TRBV19
clone_size: -
d_call: TRBD1
cdr3_length: 18
j_call: TRBJ1-5
cdr3_nt: TGTGCCAGTAGTACCTTAATCCGGACAGGTAGCCGCAATCAGCCCCAGCATTTT
cdr3_aa: CASSTLIRTGSRNQPQHF

v_call: TRBV19
clone_size: -
d_call: TRBD1
cdr3_length: 21
j_call: TRBJ1-5
cdr3_nt: TGTGCCAGTAGAGCCTGGGACAGACCAGACCTTCGAATATATAGCAATCAGCCCCAGCATTTT
cdr3_aa: CASRAWDRPDLRIYSNQPQHF

v_call: TRBV19
clone_size: -
d_call: -
cdr3_length: 14
j_call: TRBJ1-4
cdr3_nt: TGTGCCAGTAAATGGAGGGGACCTAATGAAAAACTGTTTTTT
cdr3_aa: CASKWRGPNEKLFF

v_call: TRBV5-6
clone_size: -
d_call: -
cdr3_length: 13
j_call: TRBJ1-5
cdr3_nt: TGTGCCAGCAGTTCAGGGGCATGGGGGCCCCAGCATTTT
cdr3_aa: CASSSGAWGPQHF

v_call: TRBV19
clone_size: -
d_call: -
cdr3_length: 13
j_call: TRBJ1-2
cdr3_nt: TGTGCCAGTGGCAGGGTTAGGGGCTATGGCTACACCTTC
cdr3_aa: CASGRVRGYGYTF

v_call: TRBV6-5
clone_size: -
d_call: -
cdr3_length: 15
j_call: TRBJ1-5
cdr3_nt: TGTGCCAGCAGTACCCATGGGGCCCCTAATCAGCCCCAGCATTTT
cdr3_aa: CASSTHGAPNQPQHF

v_call: TRBV7-9
clone_size: -
d_call: TRBD1
cdr3_length: 12
j_call: TRBJ2-1
cdr3_nt: TGTGCCAGCAGCTTAGCGGGGACAGGTCAGTTCTTC
cdr3_aa: CASSLAGTGQFF

v_call: TRBV12-5
clone_size: few
d_call: TRBD1
cdr3_length: 18
j_call: TRBJ1-3
cdr3_nt: TGTGCTAGTGGTCTGACTAGGGACAGGGTTAAGTCTGGAAACACCATATATTTT
cdr3_aa: CASGLTRDRVKSGNTIYF

v_call: TRBV12-5
clone_size: once
d_call: -
cdr3_length: 16
j_call: TRBJ1-3
cdr3_nt: TGTGCTAGTGGTTTGCCTAGGATGAGCTCTGGAAACACCATATATTTT
cdr3_aa: CASGLPRMSSGNTIYF

v_call: TRBV29-1
clone_size: few
d_call: TRBD1
cdr3_length: 13
j_call: TRBJ2-7
cdr3_nt: TGCAGCATCCGGGACAGTCTAATGTACGAGCAGTACTTC
cdr3_aa: CSIRDSLMYEQYF

v_call: TRBV19
clone_size: -
d_call: -
cdr3_length: 13
j_call: TRBJ2-5
cdr3_nt: TGTGCCAGTAGCCAGGGGATACAAGAGACCCAGTACTTC
cdr3_aa: CASSQGIQETQYF